This T cell receptor beta chain was recovered during a study of cytomegalovirus exposure and HLA in healthy donors. Findings and caveats of the study: As a later analysis showed, a missense DCLRE1C variant was linked to trimming of TCR beta V- and J-genes. Rarity characterized most TCR sequences, yet some public TCRs appeared in many donors.

Worth noting for this clone: Its antigen is unknown.

The study ran its PCR with 60 Vbeta and 13 Jbeta primers. Sequenced by immunoSEQ multiplex PCR; TCRdb stores in-frame clones only, minus some. The sample holds around 130,000 clones, around three quarters seen once. CDR1 MGHDK and CDR2 SYGVNS come from the germline V gene. This CDR3 has 17 amino acids. V shed 7 bases and J 8 bases; nucleotides not matched to a gene: 19. J is TRBJ2-1 and V is TRBV25-1, with TRBD2 matching over 8 bases. Sequenced input: PBMCs. This clonotype was sampled from a woman in her forties or fifties in good health and CMV-seronegative. The CDR3: CASTRIGGGLVQDEQFF. The CDR3 DNA sequence: TGTGCCAGCACCCGAATTGGAGGGGGACTAGTTCAGGATGAGCAGTTCTTC. The whole variable domain, remainder taken from reference TRBV25-1 and TRBJ2-1, is EADIYQTPRYLVIGTGKKITLECSQTMGHDKMYWYQQDPGMELHLIHYSYGVNSTEKGDLSSESTVSRIRTEHFPLTLESARPSHTSQYLCASTRIGGGLVQDEQFFGPGTRLTVL.